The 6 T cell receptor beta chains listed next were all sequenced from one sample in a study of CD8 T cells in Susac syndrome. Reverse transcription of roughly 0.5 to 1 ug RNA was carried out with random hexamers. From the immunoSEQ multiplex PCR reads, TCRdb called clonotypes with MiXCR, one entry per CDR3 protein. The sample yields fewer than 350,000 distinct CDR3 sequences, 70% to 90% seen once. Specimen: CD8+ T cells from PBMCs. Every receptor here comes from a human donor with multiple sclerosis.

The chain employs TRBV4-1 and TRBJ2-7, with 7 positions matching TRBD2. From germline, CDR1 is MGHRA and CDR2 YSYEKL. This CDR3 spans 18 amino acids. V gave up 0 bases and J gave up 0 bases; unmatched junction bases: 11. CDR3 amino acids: CASSQDRGVDNLSYEQYF. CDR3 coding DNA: TGCGCCAGCAGCCAAGATCGGGGGGTGGACAACCTCTCCTACGAGCAGTACTTC.

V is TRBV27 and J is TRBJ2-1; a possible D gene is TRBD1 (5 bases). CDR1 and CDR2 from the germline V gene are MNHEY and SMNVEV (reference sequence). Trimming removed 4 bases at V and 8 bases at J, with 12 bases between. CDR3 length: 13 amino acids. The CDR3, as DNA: TGTGCCAGCAGTTACGGGCAGGGTTATGAGCAGTTCTTC. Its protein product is CASSYGQGYEQFF.

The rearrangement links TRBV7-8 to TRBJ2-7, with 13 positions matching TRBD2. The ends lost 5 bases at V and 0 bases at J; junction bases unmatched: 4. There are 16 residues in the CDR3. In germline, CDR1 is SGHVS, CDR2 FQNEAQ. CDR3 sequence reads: CASSPGLAGSSYEQYF. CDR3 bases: TGTGCCAGCAGCCCGGGACTAGCGGGAAGCTCCTACGAGCAGTACTTC.

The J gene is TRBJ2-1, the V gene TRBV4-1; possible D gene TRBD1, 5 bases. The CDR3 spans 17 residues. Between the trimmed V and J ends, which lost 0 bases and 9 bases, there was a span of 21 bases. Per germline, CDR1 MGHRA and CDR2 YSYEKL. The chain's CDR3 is CASSQEPRALGSGEQFF. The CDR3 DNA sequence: TGCGCCAGCAGCCAAGAACCCAGGGCCCTGGGATCCGGTGAGCAGTTCTTC.

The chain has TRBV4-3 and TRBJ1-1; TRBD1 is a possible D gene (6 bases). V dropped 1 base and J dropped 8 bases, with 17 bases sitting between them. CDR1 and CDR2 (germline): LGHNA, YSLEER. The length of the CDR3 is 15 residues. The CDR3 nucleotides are TGCGCCAGCAGCCAAGTTGCAGGGGACCTAGACGAAGCTTTCTTT. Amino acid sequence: CASSQVAGDLDEAFF.

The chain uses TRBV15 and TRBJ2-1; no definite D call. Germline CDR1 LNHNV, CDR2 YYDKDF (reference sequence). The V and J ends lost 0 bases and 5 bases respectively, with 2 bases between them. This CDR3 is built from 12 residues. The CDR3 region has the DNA TGTGCCACCAGCAGAGAGAACAATGAGCAGTTCTTC. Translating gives CATSRENNEQFF.